The T cell receptor (beta chain) described here comes from a study of Graves' ophthalmopathy and Graves' hyperthyroidism. Study context: Peripheral blood samples were taken at initial diagnosis, before any treatment.

CDR1 and CDR2 (germline): DFQATT, SNEGSKA (reference sequence). V dropped 6 bases and J dropped 3 bases, with 18 bases sitting between them. This CDR3 is 14 amino acids long. This clonotype occurred a few times. The antigen is unknown. Study results and limitations: Thyroid clonotypes that were expanded above 0.001 frequency mostly also appeared in blood.

The evidence that diagnosis relied on was clinical symptoms, serum thyroxine, TRAb, thyroid ultrasound and orbital computed tomography. RNA transcripts provided the template for amplifying TCR beta CDR3 regions. First-round RT-PCR used HTBI primers; second-round multiplex PCR followed. TCRdb passed the multiplex PCR reads through MiXCR, listing each CDR3 protein once. The table lists almost 750,000 distinct CDR3 sequences, roughly 41% of them singletons, with approximately 46% in the top ten. The source material was peripheral blood. This TCR was sampled from an adult man with Graves' ophthalmopathy. The chain has TRBV20-1 and TRBJ2-7; tentatively, D is TRBD2 (5 bases). The CDR3 coding sequence is TGCAGTGCCCTCCCCTGGCAGGAGGTCTACGAGCAGTACTTC. Translation gives CSALPWQEVYEQYF.